What follows describes a single T cell receptor (beta chain). Trimming stripped 3 bases from V and 10 bases from J, with 18 bases between. CDR1 and CDR2 from the germline V gene are MDHEN and SYDVKM. The CDR3 consists of 14 residues. RNA in amounts of about 0.5 to 1 ug was reverse transcribed with random hexamers. Multiplex PCR with immunoSEQ amplified the TCR beta CDR3 across 54 Vbeta and 13 Jbeta. TCRdb re-called the immunoSEQ multiplex PCR reads with MiXCR, one entry per CDR3 protein. The table lists roughly 130,000 distinct CDR3 sequences, roughly 95% of them singletons. This sample was taken from a study of CD8 T cells in Susac syndrome.

This chain joins TRBV28 and TRBJ1-2; D gene uncertain. The specimen was CD4+ T cells from PBMCs. The clonotype comes from a human donor with Susac syndrome. This CDR3 is CASSLETPSADYTF. The CDR3 coding sequence is TGTGCCAGCAGTTTGGAAACGCCCTCGGCGGACTACACCTTC.